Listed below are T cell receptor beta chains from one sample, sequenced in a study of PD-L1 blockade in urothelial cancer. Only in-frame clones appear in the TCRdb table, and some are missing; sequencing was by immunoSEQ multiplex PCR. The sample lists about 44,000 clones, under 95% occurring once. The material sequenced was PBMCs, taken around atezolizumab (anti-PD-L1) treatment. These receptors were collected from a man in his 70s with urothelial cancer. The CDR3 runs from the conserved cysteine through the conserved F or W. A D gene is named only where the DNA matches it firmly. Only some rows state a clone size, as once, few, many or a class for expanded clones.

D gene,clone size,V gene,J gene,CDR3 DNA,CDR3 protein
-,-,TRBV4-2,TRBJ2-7,TGTGCCAGCAGCAAATTGGACTCAACCTACGAGCAGTACTTC,CASSKLDSTYEQYF
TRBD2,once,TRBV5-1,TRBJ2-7,TGCGCCAGCAGCTTGGGGAGCGGGAGTTACGAGCAGTACTTC,CASSLGSGSYEQYF
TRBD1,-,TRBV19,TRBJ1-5,TGTGCCAGTAGAACCAGGACAGGGGGCGCGGGGGGTCAGCCCCAGCATTTT,CASRTRTGGAGGQPQHF
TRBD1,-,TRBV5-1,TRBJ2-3,TGCGCCAGCAGCGGGGGACAGGGCGTGGATACGCAGTATTTT,CASSGGQGVDTQYF
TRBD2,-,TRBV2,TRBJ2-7,TGTGCCAGCAGTGCGCTACCAGCGGGAAGCTCCTACGAGCAGTACTTC,CASSALPAGSSYEQYF
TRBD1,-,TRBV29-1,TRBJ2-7,TGCAGCGTTACCCCGGGACAGCACTCCTACGAGCAGTACTTC,CSVTPGQHSYEQYF
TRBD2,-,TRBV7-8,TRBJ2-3,TGTGCCAGCAGCTTAGGGTCTAGCGGGACTAGCACAGATACGCAGTATTTT,CASSLGSSGTSTDTQYF
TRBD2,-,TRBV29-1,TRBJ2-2,TGCAGCGTTGTAGAGGGAGGGCAATACACCGGGGAGCTGTTTTTT,CSVVEGGQYTGELFF
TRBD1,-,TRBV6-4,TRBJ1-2,TGTGCCAGCAGCAGAACAGGGGCGGGTGGCTACACCTTC,CASSRTGAGGYTF
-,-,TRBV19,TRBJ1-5,TGTGCCAGTAGGGGGAGAGGAACTCCTCGGGATTATAGCAATCAGCCCCAGCATTTT,CASRGRGTPRDYSNQPQHF
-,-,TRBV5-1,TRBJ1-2,TGCGCCAGCAGCTTGGGACAGTCGTCTAACTATGGCTACACCTTC,CASSLGQSSNYGYTF
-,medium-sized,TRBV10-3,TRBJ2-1,TGTGCCATCAGCGAACAGTTGATTGAGCAGTTCTTC,CAISEQLIEQFF
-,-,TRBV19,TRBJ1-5,TGTGCCAGTAGGGCTACAAGATCCCCGGAGGTTTATAGCAATCAGCCCCAGCATTTT,CASRATRSPEVYSNQPQHF
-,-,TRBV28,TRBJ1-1,TGTGCCAGCAGTTTAAAATTAGACACTGAAGCTTTCTTT,CASSLKLDTEAFF
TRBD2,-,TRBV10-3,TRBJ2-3,TGTGCCATCAGGTCCCAGAGTAGCGGGAGGGCAGATACGCAGTATTTT,CAIRSQSSGRADTQYF
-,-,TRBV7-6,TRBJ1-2,TGTGCCAGCAGCTTAACCGGAACGGGCTATGGCTACACCTTC,CASSLTGTGYGYTF
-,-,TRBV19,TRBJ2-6,TGTGCCAGTAGTACTGTGGGGGCCAACGTCCTGACTTTC,CASSTVGANVLTF